One sample yielded the 17 T cell receptor beta chains listed below, sequenced in a study of T cells in tuberculosis. Produced via immunoSEQ multiplex PCR; TCRdb's table is partial and in-frame only. Of roughly 32,000 clones listed, nearly 97% are singletons. The material sequenced was PBMCs. The receptor source for this set is a donor aged 10 to 29 with latent tuberculosis or without tuberculosis infection.

The V call is TRBV6-1, the J call TRBJ1-1, with no clear D. Germline CDR1 is MNHNS and CDR2 is SASEGT. V was shortened by 6 bases and J by 5 bases, with 16 bases between the two germline ends. There are 14 residues in the CDR3. The CDR3 protein is CASRVAGARTEAFF. DNA for the CDR3: TGTGCCAGCAGGGTGGCGGGCGCGAGGACTGAAGCTTTCTTT.

The chain has TRBV11-3 and TRBJ2-1; 7 nucleotides match TRBD2. The V segment lost 5 bases and the J segment 4 bases; nucleotides outside the gene matches: 14. The CDR3 is made up of 17 amino acids. Per germline, CDR1 SGHNT and CDR2 YENEEA. The CDR3 DNA reads as TGTGCCAGCAGCCTTACCCCAAACCTTAGCGGGTACAATGAGCAGTTCTTC. Protein: CASSLTPNLSGYNEQFF.

This chain uses TRBV7-9 with TRBJ2-1; 11 bases line up with TRBD2. V lost 5 bases, J lost 9 bases, and 12 bases stayed unmatched. CDR3 length equals 16 residues. Germline CDR1 reads SEHNR; CDR2 reads FQNEAQ (reference sequence). The CDR3 coding sequence is TGTGCCAGCAGCGACCGACTAGCGGGGCCCCCTGGTGAGCAGTTCTTC. Translating it yields CASSDRLAGPPGEQFF.

The V and J genes are TRBV7-8 and TRBJ2-3, with 8 bases lining up with TRBD2. The trim removed 4 bases at V and 14 bases at J, leaving 5 bases unmatched. The CDR3 sequence is 11 residues long. Germline values: CDR1 SGHVS, CDR2 FQNEAQ. Here the CDR3 DNA reads TGTGCCAGCAGCTCAGCGGGAGAACGGTATTTT. This encodes CASSSAGERYF. Based on the CDR3 plus reference TRBV7-8 and TRBJ2-3, the full variable domain is GAGVSQSPRYKVAKRGQDVALRCDPISGHVSLFWYQQALGQGPEFLTYFQNEAQLDKSGLPSDRFFAERPEGSVSTLKIQRTQQEDSAVYLCASSSAGERYFGPGTRLTVL.

The rearrangement joins TRBV7-2 to TRBJ2-2; 7 bases align to TRBD1. Germline V CDR1 and CDR2: SGHTA, FQGNSA. The CDR3 covers 16 residues. The V gene end was trimmed by 5 bases and the J gene end by 4 bases; junction bases not matched to a gene: 10. CDR3 sequence: CASSRSTGRVTGELFF. As DNA, the CDR3 is TGTGCCAGCAGCCGATCGACAGGGCGAGTCACCGGGGAGCTGTTTTTT.

The chain is built from TRBV15 and TRBJ1-1; D is unclear. This CDR3 has 13 residues. With 5 bases removed from V and 8 bases from J, the gap between germline ends came to 15 bases. From germline, CDR1 is LNHNV and CDR2 YYDKDF (reference sequence). CDR3 DNA: TGTGCCACCAGCCCTATGGTCCGAGGAGAAGCTTTCTTT. It yields the protein CATSPMVRGEAFF.

The V gene is TRBV7-9, the J gene TRBJ1-1; TRBD1 agrees at 11 bases. Germline CDR1 and CDR2: SEHNR and FQNEAQ (reference sequence). This CDR3 spans 15 amino acids. Germline trimming cut 7 bases from V and 4 bases from J; bases unmatched to any gene: 8. DNA for the CDR3: TGTGCCAGCATCAGTGGACAGGGGGCTTTCACTGAAGCTTTCTTT. This codes for CASISGQGAFTEAFF. Full variable domain (outside the CDR3, taken from reference TRBV7-9 and TRBJ1-1): DTGVSQNPRHKITKRGQNVTFRCDPISEHNRLYWYRQTLGQGPEFLTYFQNEAQLEKSRLLSDRFSAERPKGSFSTLEIQRTEQGDSAMYLCASISGQGAFTEAFFGQGTRLTVV.

This clone appeared once. V gene TRBV7-2 combines with J gene TRBJ1-5; the D is unclear. There are 15 residues in the CDR3. Looked up from germline, CDR1 is SGHTA and CDR2 is FQGNSA. V was shortened by 5 bases and J by 3 bases, with 14 bases between the two germline ends. The CDR3 reads CASSTEGLPNQPQHF. As DNA, the CDR3 is TGTGCCAGCAGCACAGAAGGACTGCCCAATCAGCCCCAGCATTTT. The full variable domain, in which reference TRBV7-2 and TRBJ1-5 provide the parts outside the CDR3, is GAGVSQSPSNKVTEKGKDVELRCDPISGHTALYWYRQSLGQGLEFLIYFQGNSAPDKSGLPSDRFSAERTGGSVSTLTIQRTQQEDSAVYLCASSTEGLPNQPQHFGDGTRLSIL.

J is TRBJ1-2 and V is TRBV4-2, with TRBD1 identical over 10 bases. The CDR3 is 15 amino acids. Germline assignment: CDR1 LGHNA and CDR2 YNFKEQ. J was trimmed by 6 bases and V by 2 bases; bases with no gene match: 6. The CDR3 reads CASSQKKGTGDGYTF. In DNA form, the CDR3 reads TGTGCCAGCAGCCAAAAAAAGGGGACAGGGGATGGCTACACCTTC.

The V gene is TRBV7-9, the J gene TRBJ1-2; no definite D call. The germline CDR1 and CDR2 sequences are SEHNR and FQNEAQ (reference sequence). The V end lost 1 base, the J end lost 4 bases, and 4 bases lay between the germline ends. The CDR3 is made up of 12 amino acids. In DNA form, the CDR3 reads TGTGCCAGCAGCTTAGAGAGCTATGGCTACACCTTC. Translating gives CASSLESYGYTF.

This chain joins TRBV12-2 and TRBJ2-7; whether TRBD2, the table's D call, matches the DNA was not checked. TRBV12-2 is a pseudogene locus. The CDR3 has 13 amino acids. CDR3 loop: CASRLYRVHEQYF. Written as DNA, the CDR3 is TGTGCAAGTCGCTTATATCGGGTACACGAGCAGTACTTC.

V usage is TRBV25-1 and J usage is TRBJ1-1; D perhaps matches TRBD1 (6 bases). From germline, CDR1 is MGHDK and CDR2 SYGVNS. The CDR3 is made up of 12 amino acids. Trimming left V 7 bases short and J 6 bases short, with 12 bases between. The CDR3 loop is CASMTGGAEAFF. Written as DNA, the CDR3 is TGTGCCAGCATGACAGGCGGAGCTGAAGCTTTCTTT.

The sample holds a few counts of this clone. The chain links TRBV5-4 to TRBJ2-7; unclear D gene. V lost 9 bases to trimming and J lost 0 bases, with 13 bases between them. Germline lookup yields CDR1 SGHNT and CDR2 YYREEE (reference sequence). CDR3 length equals 13 residues. This CDR3 reads CATSLGGSYEQYF. CDR3 nucleotides: TGTGCCACCTCGCTAGGCGGCTCCTACGAGCAGTACTTC.

The chain recombines TRBV4-1 with TRBJ1-6; 7 nucleotides line up with TRBD1. The germline gives CDR1 MGHRA, CDR2 YSYEKL. The J segment lost 2 bases and the V segment lost 0 bases, leaving 4 bases of the junction unmatched. This CDR3 region has 17 residues. The CDR3 loop reads CASSQETGTAYNSPLHF. The DNA of the CDR3 is TGCGCCAGCAGCCAAGAGACCGGGACAGCCTATAATTCACCCCTCCACTTT.

The chain couples TRBV9 to TRBJ2-3; 8 positions agree with TRBD2. The V and J ends lost 0 bases and 3 bases, in that order; junction bases with no gene match: 6. The CDR3 extends over 16 amino acids. The germline CDR1 and CDR2 sequences are SGDLS and YYNGEE. CDR3 bases: TGTGCCAGCAGCGTAGGTCCGGGGGGGCAGACAGATACGCAGTATTTT. It codes for CASSVGPGGQTDTQYF.

CDR3 residues: CASSQDTGTGNYGYTF. Written as DNA, the CDR3 is TGCGCCAGCAGCCAAGATACGGGGACAGGTAACTATGGCTACACCTTC. This rearrangement joins TRBV4-3 to TRBJ1-2; 8 nucleotides align to TRBD1. The CDR3 has 16 amino acids. V trimming: 0 bases; J trimming: 1 base; junction bases outside the gene matches: 4. Looked up from germline, CDR1 is LGHNA and CDR2 is YSLEER.

The chain combines TRBV4-3 with TRBJ2-2; D gene ambiguous. V lost 3 bases to trimming and J lost 0 bases, with 14 bases between them. The CDR3 is 17 amino acids. The germline V gene has CDR1 LGHNA and CDR2 YSLEER. The CDR3 region has the DNA TGCGCCAGCAGCCACGTCCGACACGGAACGAACACCGGGGAGCTGTTTTTT. This encodes CASSHVRHGTNTGELFF.